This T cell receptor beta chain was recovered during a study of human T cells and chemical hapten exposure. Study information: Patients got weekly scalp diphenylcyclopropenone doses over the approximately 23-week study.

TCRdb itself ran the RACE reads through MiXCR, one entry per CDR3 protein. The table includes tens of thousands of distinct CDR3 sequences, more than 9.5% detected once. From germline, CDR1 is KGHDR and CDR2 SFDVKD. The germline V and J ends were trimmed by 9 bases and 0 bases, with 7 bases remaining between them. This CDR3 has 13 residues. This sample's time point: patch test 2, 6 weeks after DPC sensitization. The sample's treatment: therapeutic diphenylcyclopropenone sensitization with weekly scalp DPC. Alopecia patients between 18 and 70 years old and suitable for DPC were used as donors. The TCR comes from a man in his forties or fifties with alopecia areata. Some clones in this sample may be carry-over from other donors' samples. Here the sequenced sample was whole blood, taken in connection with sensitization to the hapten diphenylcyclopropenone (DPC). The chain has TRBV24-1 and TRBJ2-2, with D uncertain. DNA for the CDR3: TGTGCCACCGAGACAACGAACACCGGGGAGCTGTTTTTT. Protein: CATETTNTGELFF.